Below, one TCR beta chain is given with its context. Authors' methods: Amplifying reference gene primers gave estimates of nucleated cell counts. Profiled with immunoSEQ multiplex PCR; TCRdb holds only in-frame clones, not every one. Clone size and the V and J calls come from that table; the DNA yielded D and trimming. The sample contains fewer than 400,000 clones, about nine tenths of which appear only once. CDR1 and CDR2 from the germline V gene are LNHDA and SQIVND (reference sequence). The CDR3 runs to 15 residues. Trimming removed 3 bases from V and 3 bases from J, with 13 bases in between. The data belong to a study of blood T cell repertoires in COVID-19. Study in general: The analysed material was cDNA or gDNA that came from T cells, B-cell-depleted T cells, or PBMCs.

Sequencing was performed on PBMCs or T cells enriched from blood (not recorded which). The TCR was taken from a man aged 25-45 years who had recovered from COVID-19. The chain uses TRBV19 and TRBJ2-3, with D tentatively TRBD2 (7 bases). The CDR3 DNA sequence: TGTGCCAGTAGTATGTCGGGGGGCGGTACAGATACGCAGTATTTT. It translates to CASSMSGGGTDTQYF.